Included here is one T cell receptor (beta chain) sequence, with context. The treatment: around 19 received Ad26.COV2.S at low or high dose, single or two shots; about 5 received placebo; per-sample allocation not given. All samples were drawn on day 63, counting from the first vaccine or placebo injection. Germline V gene data show CDR1 as SGHKS and CDR2 as YYEKEE (reference sequence). The CDR3 loop spans 16 amino acids. The V gene lost 3 bases and the J gene lost 3 bases, with 15 bases spanning the gap. The data belong to a study of Ad26.COV2.S vaccination and SARS-CoV-2 variants. Some clones are missing from TCRdb's copy, which holds only in-frame ones; the method was immunoSEQ multiplex PCR. There are around 340,000 clones in the sample; about 88% occur only once, and about 10% lies in the top ten.

This material consisted of peripheral blood, taken in a trial of Ad26.COV2.S vaccine versus placebo. The rearrangement joins TRBV5-5 to TRBJ2-2; no firm D call. The TCR was taken from a person between 18 and 59 years old who received the Ad26.COV2.S COVID-19 vaccine or a placebo. CDR3 nucleotide sequence: TGTGCCAGCAGCTCTACGCTAGGGTTGGACACCGGGGAGCTGTTTTTT. It is translated as CASSSTLGLDTGELFF.